These 2 T cell receptor beta chains were sequenced from one sample in a study of blood T cell repertoires in COVID-19. Clones were sequenced by immunoSEQ multiplex PCR, and TCRdb holds only the in-frame ones, with some missing. The data contain around 120,000 clones, approximately 84% of them singletons. Source material: peripheral blood. These receptors came from an older man with active or convalescent COVID-19.

The chain recombines TRBV5-4 with TRBJ1-2, with TRBD1 as a possible D gene (6 bases). CDR3 size: 14 residues. Trimming removed 2 bases at V and 3 bases at J, with 11 bases between. The germline gives CDR1 SGHNT, CDR2 YYREEE (reference sequence). Here the CDR3 DNA reads TGTGCCAGCAGCTTCCCACAGGGTGACTATGGCTACACCTTC. Its translation: CASSFPQGDYGYTF.

V and J are TRBV5-4 and TRBJ2-4, with 7 bases lining up with TRBD2. Germline V CDR1 and CDR2: SGHNT, YYREEE (reference sequence). The CDR3 consists of 16 residues. Trimming removed 0 bases from V and 1 base from J; junction bases left unmatched: 4. CDR3: CASSLDLAVAKNIQYF. Written as DNA, the CDR3 is TGTGCCAGCAGCTTGGACCTAGCGGTCGCCAAAAACATTCAGTACTTC. The whole variable domain, remainder taken from reference TRBV5-4 and TRBJ2-4, is ETGVTQSPTHLIKTRGQQVTLRCSSQSGHNTVSWYQQALGQGPQFIFQYYREEENGRGNFPPRFSGLQFPNYSSELNVNALELDDSALYLCASSLDLAVAKNIQYFGAGTRLSVL.